This passage covers 20 T cell receptor beta chains from one sample sequenced in a study of technical replicates of blood from several donors (dated by TCRdb to the late 2010s). Libraries were prepared through the immunoSEQ multiplex PCR assay. Sourced from immuneACCESS, this table was stored by TCRdb with only in-frame sequences that have V and J called. A share of the clones is absent; for the studies checked, an unresolved V gene accounts for under half, and the remainder has no known explanation. Present in this sample are about 79,000 clones, 85% to 95% of which were seen just once. The top ten clonotypes cover about 0.26% of the sample. The sample consisted of T cells isolated from PBMCs. The receptors derive from a human donor in good health.

The rearrangement joins TRBV29-1 to TRBJ2-1, with TRBD2 as a possible D gene (5 bases). CDR3 length: 15 amino acids. Trimming cost V 4 bases and J 0 bases, with 13 bases left between them. Germline CDR1 SQVTM, CDR2 ANQGSEA. The CDR3 protein is CSVGPTGNSYNEQFF. For the CDR3, the DNA is TGCAGCGTTGGACCTACGGGGAACTCCTACAATGAGCAGTTCTTC.

This clone has a single count. The J gene is TRBJ2-7, the V gene TRBV6-1, with D unclear. The CDR3 loop spans 15 amino acids. Per the germline V gene, CDR1 is MNHNS and CDR2 is SASEGT. With 2 bases removed from V and 1 base from J, the gap between germline ends came to 12 bases. This CDR3 is CASSESTFYSYEQYF. CDR3 nucleotide sequence: TGTGCCAGCAGTGAATCGACATTTTATTCCTACGAGCAGTACTTC.

Of note for this clone: Other DNA sequences in the sample encode the same CDR3. The chain couples TRBV4-1 to TRBJ2-7, with 11 positions matching TRBD2. V lost 1 base to trimming and J lost 7 bases; unmatched junction nucleotides: 12. Germline CDR1 is MGHRA and CDR2 is YSYEKL. The CDR3 runs 17 residues. The CDR3 nucleotides are TGCGCCAGCAGCCAAGGGGTTCGACTAGCGGGATCGGGAGAGCAGTACTTC. It codes for CASSQGVRLAGSGEQYF.

The chain couples TRBV2 to TRBJ2-4, with TRBD1 matching 7 bases. Per germline, CDR1 SNHLY and CDR2 FYNNEI. The CDR3 is made up of 14 amino acids. The V gene end was trimmed by 7 bases and the J gene end by 1 base; junction bases not matched to a gene: 4. The CDR3 sequence is CASTDRIAKNIQYF. DNA of the CDR3: TGTGCCAGCACGGACAGGATCGCCAAAAACATTCAGTACTTC.

This chain links TRBV27 with TRBJ1-1; D is uncertain. Trimming shortened V by 2 bases and J by 0 bases, and 10 bases separated the two germline ends. The germline V gene has CDR1 MNHEY and CDR2 SMNVEV (reference sequence). CDR3 size: 15 residues. CDR3 in amino acids: CASSLDSGMNTEAFF. The DNA for the CDR3 is TGTGCCAGCAGTTTAGATTCGGGGATGAACACTGAAGCTTTCTTT.

The V and J genes are TRBV30 and TRBJ2-5; D uncertain. V gave up 0 bases and J gave up 0 bases, with 2 bases separating them. Per germline, CDR1 GTSNPN and CDR2 SVGIG (reference sequence). The CDR3 contains 12 residues. CDR3 bases: TGTGCCTGGAGTGTTAACCAAGAGACCCAGTACTTC. It specifies CAWSVNQETQYF.

The chain has TRBV27 and TRBJ1-2; D unclear. Trimming stripped 8 bases from V and 0 bases from J, with 13 bases between. This CDR3 has 14 residues. Germline assignment: CDR1 MNHEY and CDR2 SMNVEV (reference sequence). CDR3 sequence (DNA): TGTGCCAGCTCGAGGGTTCCCGCTAACTATGGCTACACCTTC. Residues: CASSRVPANYGYTF.

J is TRBJ2-7 and V is TRBV11-3, with a weak D call TRBD1 (5 bases). V was clipped by 5 bases and J by 3 bases, with 11 bases between them. CDR1 and CDR2 (germline): SGHNT, YENEEA. The CDR3 is 13 residues long. In DNA, the CDR3 is TGTGCCAGCAGCCACAGGACGGTCTACGAGCAGTACTTC. This gives the protein CASSHRTVYEQYF.

V usage is TRBV7-9 and J usage is TRBJ2-7; a possible D gene is TRBD2 (6 bases). The germline gives CDR1 SEHNR, CDR2 FQNEAQ (reference sequence). V was shortened by 7 bases and J by 5 bases, with 21 bases between the two germline ends. The CDR3 is made up of 15 amino acids. The CDR3 sequence: CASKRPGEAKHEQYF. CDR3 sequence (DNA): TGTGCCAGCAAAAGGCCGGGGGAGGCTAAGCACGAGCAGTACTTC.

The V and J genes are TRBV12-2 and TRBJ1-5; TRBD1 was called by the table and not checked on the DNA. TRBV12-2 represents a pseudogene. There are 14 residues in the CDR3. CDR3 amino acids: CASHRGMINQPQHF. The CDR3 region has the DNA TGTGCAAGTCACAGGGGGATGATCAATCAGCCCCAGCATTTT.

For the CDR3, the DNA is TGCGCCAGCAGCAGCGTCCGGGGGGCCGGGGAGCTGTTTTTT. Amino acids: CASSSVRGAGELFF. The V gene is TRBV5-1, the J gene TRBJ2-2; TRBD2 matches at 7 bases. This CDR3 region has 14 residues. The ends lost 4 bases at V and 6 bases at J; junction bases unmatched: 6. CDR1 SGHRS and CDR2 YFSETQ come from the germline V gene. Using reference TRBV5-1 and TRBJ2-2 for the parts outside the CDR3, the full variable domain is KAGVTQTPRYLIKTRGQQVTLSCSPISGHRSVSWYQQTPGQGLQFLFEYFSETQRNKGNFPGRFSGRQFSNSRSEMNVSTLELGDSALYLCASSSVRGAGELFFGEGSRLTVL.

CDR3 DNA sequence: TGTGCCAGCAGTGATGGGACAGGACCAGCGACCCAGTACTTC. This sequence encodes CASSDGTGPATQYF. The chain combines TRBV2 with TRBJ2-5; 8 positions agree with TRBD1. This CDR3 region has 14 residues. Trimming cost V 3 bases and J 7 bases; bases outside gene matches: 7. Per germline, CDR1 SNHLY and CDR2 FYNNEI.

This clone was observed a few times. The gene calls are TRBV11-2 and TRBJ2-7, with D possibly being TRBD2 (6 bases). Per the germline V gene, CDR1 is SGHAT and CDR2 is FQNNGV. The CDR3 extends over 16 amino acids. V lost 5 bases and J 3 bases, leaving 20 bases between the germline ends. Written as DNA, the CDR3 is TGTGCCAGCAGCCGCCGTGGGCGGGACGCGTACTACGAGCAGTACTTC. Translation: CASSRRGRDAYYEQYF.

This chain connects TRBV5-1 to TRBJ2-1, with 11 bases that match TRBD2. V lost 4 bases and J lost 7; bases outside the gene matches: 7. Germline CDR1 is SGHRS and CDR2 is YFSETQ. CDR3 length equals 15 residues. The CDR3 region is CASSIGLAGLNEQFF. The CDR3 DNA sequence: TGCGCCAGCAGCATAGGACTAGCGGGTCTGAATGAGCAGTTCTTC.

V is TRBV5-4 and J is TRBJ2-7; 7 nucleotides match TRBD1. CDR1 and CDR2 from the germline V gene are SGHNT and YYREEE (reference sequence). CDR3 length: 16 residues. V shed 4 bases and J 0 bases; nucleotides not matched to a gene: 10. The CDR3 protein is CASSPPLGTVSYEQYF. The CDR3 nucleotides are TGTGCCAGCAGCCCCCCCCTCGGGACAGTCTCCTACGAGCAGTACTTC.

This clone was seen a single time. This sequence joins TRBV14 and TRBJ2-5; possible D gene TRBD2, 5 bases. This CDR3 has 19 residues. Germline loops: CDR1 SGHDN, CDR2 FVKESK. Trimming removed 0 bases at V and 5 bases at J, with 25 bases between. This CDR3 is CASSQEWRLGPGMAETQYF. CDR3 nucleotides: TGTGCCAGCAGCCAAGAGTGGAGGCTAGGCCCGGGGATGGCGGAGACCCAGTACTTC.

The chain carries TRBV19 and TRBJ2-7; 9 bases map to TRBD1. The CDR3 has 14 amino acids. The germline CDR1 and CDR2 sequences are LNHDA and SQIVND (reference sequence). V lost 4 bases, J lost 5 bases, and 6 bases stayed unmatched. CDR3 sequence (DNA): TGTGCCAGTAGTAGTGGGACAGGGAATGACGAGCAGTACTTC. This codes for CASSSGTGNDEQYF.

The rearrangement links TRBV4-1 to TRBJ2-1; the match to TRBD2 covers 7 bases. V trimming: 0 bases; J trimming: 3 bases; junction bases outside the gene matches: 5. This CDR3 is 16 amino acids long. The germline CDR1 and CDR2 sequences are MGHRA and YSYEKL. CDR3 residues: CASSQDLAEYYNEQFF. The DNA of the CDR3 is TGCGCCAGCAGCCAAGATCTAGCGGAATACTACAATGAGCAGTTCTTC.

CDR3 DNA: TGCGCCAGCAGCTTGGCTAGCGGGAGCTCCTACAATGAGCAGTTCTTC. Its protein is CASSLASGSSYNEQFF. The chain combines TRBV5-1 with TRBJ2-1; 10 bases match TRBD2. Per germline, CDR1 SGHRS and CDR2 YFSETQ. The ends lost 0 bases at V and 0 bases at J; junction bases unmatched: 0. This CDR3 contains 16 residues.

V usage is TRBV27 and J usage is TRBJ2-1, with 11 positions matching TRBD2. Germline assignment: CDR1 MNHEY and CDR2 SMNVEV (reference sequence). The CDR3 has 18 amino acids. V shed 7 bases and J 6 bases; nucleotides not matched to a gene: 17. As DNA, the CDR3 is TGTGCCAGCATCAAGACTAGCGGGGCAACCTTATCTTTCAATGAGCAGTTCTTC. Translated, it gives CASIKTSGATLSFNEQFF.